This T cell receptor (beta chain) came from a study of alternative splicing in chronic myeloid leukemia remission (dated by TCRdb to the early 2020s). With regard to the full study: RNA sequencing was used to profile peripheral blood from chronic-phase CML patients at diagnosis and at remission, and the results were compared with those from healthy donors. Female/male counts of 11/5 were recorded for diagnosis samples, 8/3 for remission samples and 2/4 for controls. Median ages of around 50 years at diagnosis, 56 at remission and roughly 40 for healthy controls were recorded. Total RNA was extracted with Trizol from peripheral blood mononuclear cells of diagnosis, remission and control samples.

The table lists this clonotype with a count of one. Its antigen has not been determined. Six or seven healthy donors provided peripheral blood as normal controls. From the cysteine up to the phenylalanine, the CDR3 has a length of 19 residues. The DNA sequence is not available. The library relied on bulk RNA-seq. The TruSeq Stranded RNA sample prep kit was used to generate libraries of poly-A-enriched mRNA from an input of 0.8 to 1 ug total RNA. Each sample was sequenced in triplicate using paired-end sequencing on a HiSeq 2500. A read length of 125 nucleotides per mate was used for RNA-seq. The study's processing was this. Reads were trimmed and aligned to hg38 using STAR v2.7, and quality control was done with FASTQC, RSeQC and multiqc. Salmon 0.14.1 was used to quantify gene expression levels as transcripts per million (TPM). Principal component analysis suggested that trial, library batch, sequencing batch, treatment regimen and sex did not drive transcriptomic profiles. Each CDR3 protein sequence appears as one entry after TCRdb reprocessed the reads, and no DNA is included. The V and J calls follow TCRdb's processing rather than the paper's. For this sample the table gives hundreds of distinct CDR3 sequences, of which just over 95% were detected only once. Roughly 14% of the sample is in the top ten clones.

Summary of the overall study and its limitations: At remission, blood cell composition was reshaped to resemble that of the lymphoid cell-enriched normal controls. Blood cell composition varied strongly between timepoints, moving from enrichment of myeloid progenitors at diagnosis to enrichment of mature lymphoid cells at remission.

This sequence uses TRBV23-1 and TRBJ2-2; the D call from TCRdb, TRBD2, cannot be confirmed without DNA. TRBV23-1 belongs to the ORF category, with a function that is uncertain. The TCR sequence derives from a person aged 25 to 49 in good health. Sequencing input: PBMCs. CDR3 loop: CASICKLVGGPSNTGELFF.